This TCR beta chain appears in the sequencing data of a study of blood T cell repertoires in COVID-19. Study at large: The cDNA or gDNA used as material had been derived from T cells, B-cell-depleted T cells, or PBMCs.

V was clipped by 3 bases and J by 1 base, with 6 bases between them. The V gene's germline CDR1 is KGHDR and CDR2 SFDVKD. This CDR3 contains 14 residues. Sequenced by immunoSEQ multiplex PCR; TCRdb stores in-frame clones only, minus some. The sample has 200,000 to 250,000 clones; about 90% are singletons. The sequencing sample was made of peripheral blood. The chain combines TRBV24-1 with TRBJ1-5, with D hard to call. The sequence was collected from a woman aged 18-29 years who had recovered from COVID-19. CDR3 sequence reads: CATSDGGSNQPQHF. DNA of the CDR3: TGTGCCACCAGTGATGGAGGGAGCAATCAGCCCCAGCATTTT.